Reported below is one T cell receptor beta chain. As yet, its antigen is unknown. A much larger clone lies a single base off, so this may be a read error. In TCRdb, the reads were re-called with MiXCR into one record per CDR3 protein. Found here are about 11,000 distinct CDR3 sequences, 20% to 25% of them singletons; the top ten hold 1.6%. The data stem from a study of liver allograft versus peripheral blood T cells. The overall study: Hepatic allograft T cell receptor repertoires were evaluated relative to those present in recipients' peripheral blood.

CDR1 and CDR2 from the germline V gene are MNHNS and SASEGT. V gave up 5 bases and J gave up 5 bases, with 19 bases separating them. There are 15 residues in the CDR3. Study-wide points: Repertoires of T cell receptors in liver allografts reportedly differed from peripheral blood repertoires.

This chain joins TRBV6-1 and TRBJ2-7; D might be TRBD1 (6 bases). The receptor was derived from a human patient who had a liver transplant. The T cells may come from the graft donor. The CDR3 loop is CASSFDRTQPHEQYF. CDR3 bases: TGTGCCAGCAGTTTCGACAGGACCCAACCCCACGAGCAGTACTTC.